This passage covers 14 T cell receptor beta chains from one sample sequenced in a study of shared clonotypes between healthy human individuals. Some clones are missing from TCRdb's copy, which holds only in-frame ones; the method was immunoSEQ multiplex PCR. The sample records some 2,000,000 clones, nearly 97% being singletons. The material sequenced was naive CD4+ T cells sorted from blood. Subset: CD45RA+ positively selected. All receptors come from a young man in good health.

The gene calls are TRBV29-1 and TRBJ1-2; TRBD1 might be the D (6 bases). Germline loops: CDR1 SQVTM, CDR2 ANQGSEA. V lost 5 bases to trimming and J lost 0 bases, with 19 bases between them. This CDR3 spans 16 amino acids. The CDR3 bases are TGCAGCGTTATCGTTGCCTCCGGGACATCTAACTATGGCTACACCTTC. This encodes CSVIVASGTSNYGYTF.

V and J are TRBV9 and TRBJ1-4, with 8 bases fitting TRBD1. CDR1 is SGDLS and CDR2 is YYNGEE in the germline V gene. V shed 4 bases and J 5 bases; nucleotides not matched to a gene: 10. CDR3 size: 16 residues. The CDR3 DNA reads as TGTGCCAGCAGCCCGCGAGGGGGACAGGAGAATGAAAAACTGTTTTTT. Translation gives CASSPRGGQENEKLFF.

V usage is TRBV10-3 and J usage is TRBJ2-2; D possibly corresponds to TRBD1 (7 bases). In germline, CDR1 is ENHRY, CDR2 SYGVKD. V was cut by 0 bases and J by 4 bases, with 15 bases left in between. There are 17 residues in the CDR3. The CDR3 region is CAISESEQGGSTGELFF. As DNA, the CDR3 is TGTGCCATCAGTGAGTCCGAGCAGGGGGGAAGCACCGGGGAGCTGTTTTTT.

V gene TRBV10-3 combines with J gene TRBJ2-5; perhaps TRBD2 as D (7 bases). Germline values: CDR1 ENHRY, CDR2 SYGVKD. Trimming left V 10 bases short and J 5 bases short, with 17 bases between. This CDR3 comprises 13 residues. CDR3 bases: TGTGCCACGACTAGGGGGGGAGAGGAGACCCAGTACTTC. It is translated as CATTRGGEETQYF.

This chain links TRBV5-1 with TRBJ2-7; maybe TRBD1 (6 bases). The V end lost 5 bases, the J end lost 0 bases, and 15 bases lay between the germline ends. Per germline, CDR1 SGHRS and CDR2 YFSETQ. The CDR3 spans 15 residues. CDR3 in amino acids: CASRPGTLSSYEQYF. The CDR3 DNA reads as TGCGCCAGCAGGCCCGGGACACTGAGCTCCTACGAGCAGTACTTC. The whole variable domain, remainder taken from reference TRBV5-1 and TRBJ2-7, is KAGVTQTPRYLIKTRGQQVTLSCSPISGHRSVSWYQQTPGQGLQFLFEYFSETQRNKGNFPGRFSGRQFSNSRSEMNVSTLELGDSALYLCASRPGTLSSYEQYFGPGTRLTVT.

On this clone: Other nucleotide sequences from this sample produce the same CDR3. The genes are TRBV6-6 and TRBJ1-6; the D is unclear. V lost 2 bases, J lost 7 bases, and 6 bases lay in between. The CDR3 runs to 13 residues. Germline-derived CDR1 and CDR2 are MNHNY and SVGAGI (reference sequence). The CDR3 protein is CASSYSGNSPLHF. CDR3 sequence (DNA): TGTGCCAGCAGTTACAGCGGGAATTCACCCCTCCACTTT.

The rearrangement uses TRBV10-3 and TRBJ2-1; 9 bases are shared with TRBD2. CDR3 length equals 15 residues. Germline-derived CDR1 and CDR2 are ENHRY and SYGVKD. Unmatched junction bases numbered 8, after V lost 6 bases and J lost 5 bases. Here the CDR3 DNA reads TGTGCCATCAGCGAGCTGGCTAGCGGGAACAATGAGCAGTTCTTC. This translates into CAISELASGNNEQFF.

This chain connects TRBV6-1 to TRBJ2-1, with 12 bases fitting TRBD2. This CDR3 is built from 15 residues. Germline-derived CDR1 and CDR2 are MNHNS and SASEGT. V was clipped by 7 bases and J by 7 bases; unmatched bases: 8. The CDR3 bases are TGTGCCAGCACCCTGGGACTAGCGGGTGGTAATGAGCAGTTCTTC. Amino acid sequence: CASTLGLAGGNEQFF.

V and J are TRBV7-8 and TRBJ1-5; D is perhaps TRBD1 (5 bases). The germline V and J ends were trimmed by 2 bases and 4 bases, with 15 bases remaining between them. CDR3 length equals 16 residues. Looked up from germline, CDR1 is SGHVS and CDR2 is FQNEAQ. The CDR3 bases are TGTGCCAGCAGCTTATTAGGGGTAGTAGGGAATCAGCCCCAGCATTTT. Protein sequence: CASSLLGVVGNQPQHF.

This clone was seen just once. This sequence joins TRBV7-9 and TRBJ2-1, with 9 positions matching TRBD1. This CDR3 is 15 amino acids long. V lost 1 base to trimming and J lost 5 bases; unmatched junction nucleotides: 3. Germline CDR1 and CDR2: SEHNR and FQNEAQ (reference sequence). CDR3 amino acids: CASSLGDRDHNEQFF. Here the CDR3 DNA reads TGTGCCAGCAGCTTAGGGGACAGGGATCACAATGAGCAGTTCTTC.

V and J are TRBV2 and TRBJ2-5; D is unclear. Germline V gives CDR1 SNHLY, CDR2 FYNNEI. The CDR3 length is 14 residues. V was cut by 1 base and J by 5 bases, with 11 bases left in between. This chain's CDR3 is CASSEVTERETQYF. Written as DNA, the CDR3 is TGTGCCAGCAGTGAAGTGACTGAGAGGGAGACCCAGTACTTC.

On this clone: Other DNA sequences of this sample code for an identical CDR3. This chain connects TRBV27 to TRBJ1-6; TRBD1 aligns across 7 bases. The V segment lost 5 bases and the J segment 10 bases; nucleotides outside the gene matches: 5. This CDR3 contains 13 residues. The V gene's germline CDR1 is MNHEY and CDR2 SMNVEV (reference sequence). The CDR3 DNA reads TGTGCCAGCAGTAAAGACAGGGTCTCACCCCTCCACTTT. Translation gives CASSKDRVSPLHF.

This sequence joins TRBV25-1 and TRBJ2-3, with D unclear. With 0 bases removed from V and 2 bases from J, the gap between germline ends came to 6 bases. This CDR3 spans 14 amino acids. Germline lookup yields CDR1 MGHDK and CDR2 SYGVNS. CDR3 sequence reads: CASSEYTITDTQYF. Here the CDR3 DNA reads TGTGCCAGCAGTGAATATACTATCACAGATACGCAGTATTTT. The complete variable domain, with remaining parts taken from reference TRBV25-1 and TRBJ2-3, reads EADIYQTPRYLVIGTGKKITLECSQTMGHDKMYWYQQDPGMELHLIHYSYGVNSTEKGDLSSESTVSRIRTEHFPLTLESARPSHTSQYLCASSEYTITDTQYFGPGTRLTVL.

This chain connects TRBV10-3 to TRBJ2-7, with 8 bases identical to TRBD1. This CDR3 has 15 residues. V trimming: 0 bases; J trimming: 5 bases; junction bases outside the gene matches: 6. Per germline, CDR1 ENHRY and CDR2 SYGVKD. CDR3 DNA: TGTGCCATCAGTGAGTCCGGACAGGGTAGCAACGAGCAGTACTTC. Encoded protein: CAISESGQGSNEQYF.